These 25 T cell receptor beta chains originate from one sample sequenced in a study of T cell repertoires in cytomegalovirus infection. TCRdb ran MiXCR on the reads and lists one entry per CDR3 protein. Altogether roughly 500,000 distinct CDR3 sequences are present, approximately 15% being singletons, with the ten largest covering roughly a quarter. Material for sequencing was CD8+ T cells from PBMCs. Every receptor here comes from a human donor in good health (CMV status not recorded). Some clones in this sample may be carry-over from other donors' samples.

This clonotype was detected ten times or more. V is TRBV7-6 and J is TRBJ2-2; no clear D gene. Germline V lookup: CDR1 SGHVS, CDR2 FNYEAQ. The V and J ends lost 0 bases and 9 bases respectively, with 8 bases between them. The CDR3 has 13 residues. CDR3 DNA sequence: TGTGCCAGCAGCTTAGCCGGTGTGAGGGAGCTGTTTTTT. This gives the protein CASSLAGVRELFF. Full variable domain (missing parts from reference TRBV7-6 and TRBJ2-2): GAGVSQSPRYKVTKRGQDVALRCDPISGHVSLYWYRQALGQGPEFLTYFNYEAQQDKSGLPNDRFSAERPEGSISTLTIQRTEQRDSAMYRCASSLAGVRELFFGEGSRLTVL.

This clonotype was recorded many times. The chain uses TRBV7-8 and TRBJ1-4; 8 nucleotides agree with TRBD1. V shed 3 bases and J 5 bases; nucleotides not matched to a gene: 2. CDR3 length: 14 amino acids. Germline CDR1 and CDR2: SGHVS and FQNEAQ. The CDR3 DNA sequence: TGTGCCAGCAGCTTCACAGGGGGGAATGAAAAACTGTTTTTT. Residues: CASSFTGGNEKLFF.

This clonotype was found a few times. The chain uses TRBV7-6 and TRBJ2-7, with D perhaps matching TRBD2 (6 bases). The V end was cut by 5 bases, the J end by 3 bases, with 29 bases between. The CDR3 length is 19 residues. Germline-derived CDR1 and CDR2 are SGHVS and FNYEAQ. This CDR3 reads CASSRPGLQDSVLNYEQYF. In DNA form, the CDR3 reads TGTGCCAGCAGCCGTCCGGGACTCCAAGATTCCGTCCTAAACTACGAGCAGTACTTC.

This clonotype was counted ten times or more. The CDR3: CASSQEGQVNYGYTF. The CDR3 nucleotides read TGTGCCAGCAGCCAAGAGGGACAGGTTAACTATGGCTACACCTTC. The chain is built from TRBV7-2 and TRBJ1-2; TRBD1 matches 8 bases. J was trimmed by 1 base and V by 5 bases; bases with no gene match: 6. The CDR3 contains 15 residues. The germline V gene encodes CDR1 SGHTA and CDR2 FQGNSA. The whole variable domain, filled in from reference TRBV7-2 and TRBJ1-2, reads GAGVSQSPSNKVTEKGKDVELRCDPISGHTALYWYRQSLGQGLEFLIYFQGNSAPDKSGLPSDRFSAERTGGSVSTLTIQRTQQEDSAVYLCASSQEGQVNYGYTFGSGTRLTVV.

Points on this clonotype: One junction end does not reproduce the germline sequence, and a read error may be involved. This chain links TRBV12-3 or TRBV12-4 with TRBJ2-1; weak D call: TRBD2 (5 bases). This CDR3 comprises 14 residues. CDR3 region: CASSVSGTLDDQFF. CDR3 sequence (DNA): TGTGCCAGCAGTGTCAGCGGTACCCTTGATGACCAGTTCTTC.

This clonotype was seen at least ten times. The DNA for the CDR3 is TGTGCCAGCACGGCCGGACAGGGGACAGATACGCAGTATTTT. It yields the protein CASTAGQGTDTQYF. V usage is TRBV12-3 or TRBV12-4 and J usage is TRBJ2-3; 9 nucleotides align to TRBD1. CDR3 size: 14 residues. Losses at the gene ends were 7 bases for V and 3 bases for J; bases not matched to a gene: 5.

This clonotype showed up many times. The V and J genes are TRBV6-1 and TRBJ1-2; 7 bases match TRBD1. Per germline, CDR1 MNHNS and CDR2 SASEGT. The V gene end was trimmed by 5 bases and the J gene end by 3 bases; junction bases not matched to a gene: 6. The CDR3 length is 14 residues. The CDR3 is CASSSTGLDYGYTF. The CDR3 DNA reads TGTGCCAGCAGTTCGACAGGGTTGGACTATGGCTACACCTTC.

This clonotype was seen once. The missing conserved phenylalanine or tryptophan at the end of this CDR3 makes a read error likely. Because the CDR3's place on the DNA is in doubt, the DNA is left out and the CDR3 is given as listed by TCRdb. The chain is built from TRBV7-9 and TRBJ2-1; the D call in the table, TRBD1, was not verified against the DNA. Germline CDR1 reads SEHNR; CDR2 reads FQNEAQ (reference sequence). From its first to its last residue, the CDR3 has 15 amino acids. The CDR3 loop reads CASSSSGGAYNEQLL.

DNA for the CDR3: TGTGCCAGCAGGCAGGGAACCGGGGAGCTGTTTTTT. It codes for CASRQGTGELFF. This sequence joins TRBV27 and TRBJ2-2, with D possibly TRBD1 on 5 matching bases. The CDR3 runs 12 residues. The V end was cut by 6 bases, the J end by 5 bases, with 7 bases between. CDR1 MNHEY and CDR2 SMNVEV come from the germline V gene (reference sequence).

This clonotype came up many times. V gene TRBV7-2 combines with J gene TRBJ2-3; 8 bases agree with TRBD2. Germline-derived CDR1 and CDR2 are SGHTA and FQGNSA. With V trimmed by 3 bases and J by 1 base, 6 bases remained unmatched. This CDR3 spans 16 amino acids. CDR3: CASSFPAGGGTDTQYF. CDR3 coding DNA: TGTGCCAGCAGCTTTCCCGCCGGGGGGGGCACAGATACGCAGTATTTT.

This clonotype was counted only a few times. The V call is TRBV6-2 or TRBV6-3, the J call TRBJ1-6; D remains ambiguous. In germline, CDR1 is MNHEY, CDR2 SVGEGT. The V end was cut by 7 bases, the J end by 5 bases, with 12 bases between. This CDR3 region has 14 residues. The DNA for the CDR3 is TGTGCCAGCACCTACGACCTCGATAATTCACCCCTCCACTTT. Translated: CASTYDLDNSPLHF.

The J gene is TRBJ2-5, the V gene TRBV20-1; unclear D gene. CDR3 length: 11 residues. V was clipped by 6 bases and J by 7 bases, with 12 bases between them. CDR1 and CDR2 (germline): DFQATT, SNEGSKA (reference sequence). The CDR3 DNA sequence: TGCAGTGCGAGCTACAAGTGGACCCAGTACTTC. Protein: CSASYKWTQYF.

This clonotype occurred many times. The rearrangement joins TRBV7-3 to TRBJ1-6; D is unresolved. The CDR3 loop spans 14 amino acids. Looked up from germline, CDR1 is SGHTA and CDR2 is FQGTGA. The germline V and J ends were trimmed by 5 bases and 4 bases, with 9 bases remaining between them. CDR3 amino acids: CASSKDGYNSPLHF. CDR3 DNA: TGTGCCAGCAGCAAAGACGGGTATAATTCACCCCTCCACTTT.

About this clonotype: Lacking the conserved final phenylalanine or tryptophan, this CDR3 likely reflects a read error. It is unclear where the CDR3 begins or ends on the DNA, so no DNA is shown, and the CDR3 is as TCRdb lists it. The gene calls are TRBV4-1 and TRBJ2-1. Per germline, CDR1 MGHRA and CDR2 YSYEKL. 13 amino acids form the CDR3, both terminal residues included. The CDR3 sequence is CASSQDGDNEQLL.

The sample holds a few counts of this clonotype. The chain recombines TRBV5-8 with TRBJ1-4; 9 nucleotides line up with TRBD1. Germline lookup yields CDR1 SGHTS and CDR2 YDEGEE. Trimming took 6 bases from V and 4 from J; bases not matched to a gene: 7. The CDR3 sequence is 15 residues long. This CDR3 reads CASTPWDRDNEKLFF. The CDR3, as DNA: TGTGCCAGCACCCCCTGGGACAGGGATAATGAAAAACTGTTTTTT.

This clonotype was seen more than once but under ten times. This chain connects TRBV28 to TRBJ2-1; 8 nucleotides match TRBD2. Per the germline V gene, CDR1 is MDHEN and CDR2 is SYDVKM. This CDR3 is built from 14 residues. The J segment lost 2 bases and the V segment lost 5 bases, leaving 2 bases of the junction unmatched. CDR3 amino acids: CASSTSGPYNEQFF. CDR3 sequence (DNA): TGTGCCAGCAGTACTAGCGGACCCTACAATGAGCAGTTCTTC. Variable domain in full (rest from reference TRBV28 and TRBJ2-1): DVKVTQSSRYLVKRTGEKVFLECVQDMDHENMFWYRQDPGLGLRLIYFSYDVKMKEKGDIPEGYSVSREKKERFSLILESASTNQTSMYLCASSTSGPYNEQFFGPGTRLTVL.

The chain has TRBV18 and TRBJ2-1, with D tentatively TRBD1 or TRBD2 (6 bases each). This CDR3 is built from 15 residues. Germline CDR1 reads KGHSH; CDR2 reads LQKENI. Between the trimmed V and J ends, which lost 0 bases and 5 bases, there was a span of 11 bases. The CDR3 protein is CASSPPVGGHNEQFF. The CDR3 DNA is TGTGCCAGCTCACCACCGGTGGGGGGCCACAATGAGCAGTTCTTC.

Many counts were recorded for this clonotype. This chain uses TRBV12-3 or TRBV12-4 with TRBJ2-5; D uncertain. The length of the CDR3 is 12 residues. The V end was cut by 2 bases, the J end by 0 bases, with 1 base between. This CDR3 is CASSLYQETQYF. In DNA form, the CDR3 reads TGTGCCAGCAGTTTATACCAAGAGACCCAGTACTTC.

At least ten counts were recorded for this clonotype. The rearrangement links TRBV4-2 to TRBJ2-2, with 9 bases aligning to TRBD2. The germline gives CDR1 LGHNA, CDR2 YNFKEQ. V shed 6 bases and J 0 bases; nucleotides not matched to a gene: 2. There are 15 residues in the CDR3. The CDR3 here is CASRLAGSNTGELFF. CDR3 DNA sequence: TGTGCCAGCAGACTAGCGGGTTCGAACACCGGGGAGCTGTTTTTT.

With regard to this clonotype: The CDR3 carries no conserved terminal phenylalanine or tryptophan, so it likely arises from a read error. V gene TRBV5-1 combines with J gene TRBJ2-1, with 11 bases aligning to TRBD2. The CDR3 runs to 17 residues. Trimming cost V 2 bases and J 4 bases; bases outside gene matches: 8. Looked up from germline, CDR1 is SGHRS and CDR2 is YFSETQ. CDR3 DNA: TGCGCCAGCAGCTTCTTGACCGGGACTAGCGGATACAATGAGCAGTTCTTA. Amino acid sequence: CASSFLTGTSGYNEQFL.

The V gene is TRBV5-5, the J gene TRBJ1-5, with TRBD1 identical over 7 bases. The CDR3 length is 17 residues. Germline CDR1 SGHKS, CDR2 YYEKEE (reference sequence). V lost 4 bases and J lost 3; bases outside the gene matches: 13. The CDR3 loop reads CASSLTGLMDNNQPQHF. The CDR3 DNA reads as TGTGCCAGCAGCCTGACAGGGTTGATGGATAACAATCAGCCCCAGCATTTT.

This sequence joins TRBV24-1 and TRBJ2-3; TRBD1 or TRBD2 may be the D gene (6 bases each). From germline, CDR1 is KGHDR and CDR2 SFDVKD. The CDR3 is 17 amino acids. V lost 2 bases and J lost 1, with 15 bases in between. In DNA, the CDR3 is TGTGCCACCAGTGATTCGAACAGGGAGGTGGGCACAGATACGCAGTATTTT. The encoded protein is CATSDSNREVGTDTQYF.

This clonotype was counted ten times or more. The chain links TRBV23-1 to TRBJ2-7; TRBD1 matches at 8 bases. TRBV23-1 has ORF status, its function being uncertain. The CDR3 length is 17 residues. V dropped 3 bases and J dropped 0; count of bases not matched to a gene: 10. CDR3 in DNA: TGCGCCAGCAGTCACTCTGGACAGGGCGATAGCTCCTACGAGCAGTACTTC. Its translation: CASSHSGQGDSSYEQYF.

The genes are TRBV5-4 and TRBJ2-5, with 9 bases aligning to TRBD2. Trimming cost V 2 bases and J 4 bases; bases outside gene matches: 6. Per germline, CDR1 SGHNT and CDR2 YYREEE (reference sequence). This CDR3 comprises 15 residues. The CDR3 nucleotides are TGTGCCAGCAGCTTCCGCGGGGGGGCCCCAGAGACCCAGTACTTC. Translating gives CASSFRGGAPETQYF.

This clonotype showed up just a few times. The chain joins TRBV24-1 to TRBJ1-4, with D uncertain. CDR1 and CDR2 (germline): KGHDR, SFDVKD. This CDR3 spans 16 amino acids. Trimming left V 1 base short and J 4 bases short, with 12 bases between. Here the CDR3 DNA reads TGTGCCACCAGTGATTTCATAAGGCCAGTTAATGAAAAACTGTTTTTT. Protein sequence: CATSDFIRPVNEKLFF.